The clone carrying this TCR beta chain was seen at least ten times. This specimen comes from a study of T cells of healthy individuals. TCRdb used MiXCR to reprocess the 5' RACE reads, holding one entry per CDR3 protein. This table has around 90,000 distinct CDR3 sequences, approximately 5.4% appearing once. The sequence derives from a female donor in good health.

CDR3 DNA sequence: TGTGCCAGCAGTCCTCCGATCGGGACAGGGAGGACCAAAAACATTCAGTACTTC. Translating gives CASSPPIGTGRTKNIQYF. This chain uses TRBV28 with TRBJ2-4, with 9 bases fitting TRBD1. The junction had 13 bases not matched to a gene; V was cut back by 5 bases and J by 2 bases. Germline loops: CDR1 MDHEN, CDR2 SYDVKM. This CDR3 has 18 residues.